Shown below are 9 T cell receptor beta chains from a single sample sequenced in a study of blood T cell repertoires in COVID-19 (dated by TCRdb to the early 2020s). To prepare the library, the immunoSEQ multiplex PCR assay was applied. Entries here come from immuneACCESS through TCRdb and include only in-frame sequences with V and J called. Some clones fail to appear in such tables; in the studies checked, an unresolved V gene covers under half of the shortfall, and the cause of the remainder is unknown. Recorded for this sample are some 130,000 clones; roughly four fifths of them occurred a single time. Over 15% of the sample is held by the ten biggest clonotypes. Specimen: PBMCs or T cells enriched from blood (not recorded which). Receptors were obtained from a man aged 30 to 39 who had recovered from COVID-19.

The chain carries TRBV6-5 and TRBJ1-1; 9 nucleotides match TRBD1. CDR1 and CDR2 (germline): MNHEY, SVGAGI. V gave up 6 bases and J gave up 4 bases; unmatched junction bases: 9. The CDR3 spans 15 residues. CDR3 coding DNA: TGTGCCAGCAGCCCGGGACAGGGAGGTCGCACTGAAGCTTTCTTT. It codes for CASSPGQGGRTEAFF.

The gene calls are TRBV18 and TRBJ2-7, with 9 bases identical to TRBD2. After removal of 0 bases from V and 0 bases from J, the junction contained 6 bases not matched to a gene. CDR1 and CDR2 from the germline V gene are KGHSH and LQKENI. The CDR3 is 17 amino acids. The CDR3, as DNA: TGTGCCAGCTCACCACCTTGGAGTAGCGGGAGCTCCTACGAGCAGTACTTC. Protein sequence: CASSPPWSSGSSYEQYF.

The chain is built from TRBV25-1 and TRBJ2-1; 7 positions match TRBD2. CDR1 and CDR2 from the germline V gene are MGHDK and SYGVNS. The J segment lost 7 bases and the V segment lost 3 bases, leaving 9 bases of the junction unmatched. The CDR3 loop spans 15 amino acids. DNA of the CDR3: TGTGCCAGCAGTGATGAGACTAGCACTGGTAATGAGCAGTTCTTC. This sequence encodes CASSDETSTGNEQFF.

V gene TRBV9 combines with J gene TRBJ2-1; 9 nucleotides line up with TRBD2. Germline V gene lookup returns CDR1 SGDLS and CDR2 YYNGEE. The V gene end was trimmed by 0 bases and the J gene end by 8 bases; junction bases not matched to a gene: 9. This CDR3 region has 16 residues. The CDR3 region has the DNA TGTGCCAGCAGCGTAGAGGGCGGGGGGGCCGTAGATGAGCAGTTCTTC. Translated: CASSVEGGGAVDEQFF.

In DNA form, the CDR3 reads TGTGCCAGCAGCCCGGGACAGGGACCAGATACGCAGTATTTT. Amino acids: CASSPGQGPDTQYF. The V call is TRBV7-9, the J call TRBJ2-3; 9 nucleotides agree with TRBD1. In germline, CDR1 is SEHNR, CDR2 FQNEAQ (reference sequence). Losses at the gene ends were 5 bases for V and 4 bases for J; bases not matched to a gene: 4. This CDR3 spans 14 amino acids.

The CDR3 sequence: CASSLREQGTEAFF. Here the CDR3 DNA reads TGTGCCAGCAGCTTGAGGGAACAGGGGACTGAAGCTTTCTTT. This rearrangement joins TRBV7-8 to TRBJ1-1, with 7 bases fitting TRBD1. V gave up 3 bases and J gave up 5 bases; unmatched junction bases: 6. CDR3 size: 14 residues. Germline V gives CDR1 SGHVS, CDR2 FQNEAQ.

The CDR3 sequence is CASSVDRATDTQYF. CDR3 nucleotide sequence: TGTGCCAGCAGTGTTGACAGGGCCACAGATACGCAGTATTTT. The chain recombines TRBV2 with TRBJ2-3, with TRBD1 identical over 7 bases. CDR1 and CDR2 from the germline V gene are SNHLY and FYNNEI. The CDR3 length is 14 residues. Trimming at V came to 4 bases and at J to 2 bases, leaving 3 bases not matched to a gene.

The rearrangement uses TRBV19 and TRBJ2-7; 7 nucleotides agree with TRBD1. The length of the CDR3 is 15 residues. Germline V gene sequence: CDR1 LNHDA, CDR2 SQIVND (reference sequence). V lost 5 bases, J lost 4 bases, and 11 bases stayed unmatched. The CDR3 region is CASSLPGQPTYEQYF. The CDR3 DNA sequence: TGTGCCAGTAGTCTACCGGGACAGCCAACGTACGAGCAGTACTTC. Together with reference TRBV19 and TRBJ2-7, the CDR3 gives the full variable domain: DGGITQSPKYLFRKEGQNVTLSCEQNLNHDAMYWYRQDPGQGLRLIYYSQIVNDFQKGDIAEGYSVSREKKESFPLTVTSAQKNPTAFYLCASSLPGQPTYEQYFGPGTRLTVT.

The V gene is TRBV11-2, the J gene TRBJ2-1; 9 bases map to TRBD1. The germline gives CDR1 SGHAT, CDR2 FQNNGV. The CDR3 runs to 15 residues. The ends lost 1 base at V and 9 bases at J; junction bases unmatched: 7. Here the CDR3 reads CASSLGPGQGSEQFF. The CDR3, as DNA: TGTGCCAGCAGCTTAGGTCCGGGACAGGGAAGTGAGCAGTTCTTC.